This T cell receptor (beta chain) derives from a study of CD8+ T cells in alopecia areata. As for the study in general: Treated patients were given 5 to 10 mg oral tofacitinib twice daily. Study-wide findings and caveats: Normal scalp had lower clonality than lesional scalp, with alopecia totalis/universalis lesions showing this most strongly.

The treatment here: oral pan-JAK inhibitor, 5-10 mg twice daily. Researchers gathered lesional scalp punch biopsies and peripheral blood from patients with alopecia areata. Trimming left V 4 bases short and J 0 bases short, with 12 bases between. Germline V gives CDR1 SQVTM, CDR2 ANQGSEA. The CDR3 has 14 amino acids. As the sequencing template, cDNA was produced by extracting RNA and reverse transcribing it. The protocol was immunoSEQ multiplex PCR, while the TCRdb copy is restricted to in-frame clones and leaves out a portion. The sample has approximately 210,000 clones, approximately 67% seen once. Regarding this clone: Its antigen remains unknown.

The origin of this receptor is a human donor with alopecia areata. The rearrangement uses TRBV29-1 and TRBJ1-1; tentative D call: TRBD1 (5 bases). Sequencing was performed on CD4+ T cells sorted from blood, taken at roughly week 45, from a patient treated with tofacitinib. DNA for the CDR3: TGCAGCGTTGCGTTACAGGAGATGAACACTGAAGCTTTCTTT. It is translated as CSVALQEMNTEAFF.